This T cell receptor beta chain stems from a study of blood T cell repertoires in COVID-19. Method: immunoSEQ multiplex PCR; TCRdb's copy keeps in-frame clones and lacks some. This sample has approximately 530,000 clones, with roughly 89% found just once. The CDR3 has 16 residues. Germline assignment: CDR1 MNHNS and CDR2 SASEGT. J lost 3 bases, V lost 4 bases, and 7 bases had no gene match. The sequence was collected from a woman aged 45-65 years with COVID-19, enrolled during active disease. Sequencing was done on a sample of peripheral blood. This chain links TRBV6-1 with TRBJ1-5; 9 nucleotides match TRBD1. CDR3 nucleotide sequence: TGTGCCAGCAGTGCCCCGGGACAGGGAATCAATCAGCCCCAGCATTTT. Residues: CASSAPGQGINQPQHF.